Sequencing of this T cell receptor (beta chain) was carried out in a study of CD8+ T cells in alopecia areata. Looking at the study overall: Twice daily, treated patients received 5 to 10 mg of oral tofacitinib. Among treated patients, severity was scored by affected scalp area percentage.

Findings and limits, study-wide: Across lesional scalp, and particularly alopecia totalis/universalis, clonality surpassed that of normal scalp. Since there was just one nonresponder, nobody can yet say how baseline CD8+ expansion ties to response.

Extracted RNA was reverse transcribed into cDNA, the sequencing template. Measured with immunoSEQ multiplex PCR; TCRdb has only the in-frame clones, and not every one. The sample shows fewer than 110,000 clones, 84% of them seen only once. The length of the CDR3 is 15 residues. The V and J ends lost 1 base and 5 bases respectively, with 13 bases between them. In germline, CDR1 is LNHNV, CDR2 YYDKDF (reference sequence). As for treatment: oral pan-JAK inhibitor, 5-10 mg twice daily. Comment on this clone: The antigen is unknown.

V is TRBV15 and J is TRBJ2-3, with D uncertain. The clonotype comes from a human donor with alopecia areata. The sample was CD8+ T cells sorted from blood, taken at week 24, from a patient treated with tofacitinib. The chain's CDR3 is CATSRGLDAGDTQYF. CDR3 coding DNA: TGTGCCACCAGCAGAGGCCTAGACGCCGGAGATACGCAGTATTTT.